This passage covers 23 T cell receptor beta chains from one sample sequenced in a study of T cells in localized non-small cell lung cancer. Sequencing used immunoSEQ multiplex PCR; TCRdb keeps in-frame clones, though not all of them. The sample has more than 25,000 clones; 88% are singletons. The material was peripheral blood, obtained before any cancer treatment. The receptors come from a female donor of 60 years or more with stage III squamous cell lung carcinoma.

J is TRBJ2-1 and V is TRBV7-2, with D possibly matching TRBD1 (6 bases). With 1 base removed from V and 3 bases from J, the gap between germline ends came to 10 bases. Germline V gives CDR1 SGHTA, CDR2 FQGNSA. The CDR3 spans 15 residues. The CDR3 here is CASSLDRAHYNEQFF. The DNA of the CDR3 is TGTGCCAGCAGCTTAGACAGGGCCCACTACAATGAGCAGTTCTTC.

This rearrangement joins TRBV6-1 to TRBJ2-7; no clear D. Germline V gene lookup returns CDR1 MNHNS and CDR2 SASEGT. The CDR3 runs 11 residues. V lost 4 bases and J 3 bases, leaving 4 bases between the germline ends. The CDR3 coding sequence is TGTGCCAGCAGTGCTAACTACGAGCAGTACTTC. Translation gives CASSANYEQYF.

The chain combines TRBV12-5 with TRBJ2-1; D remains ambiguous. Germline assignment: CDR1 LGHNT and CDR2 FRNRAP. The CDR3 loop spans 11 amino acids. V lost 3 bases and J 6 bases, leaving 3 bases between the germline ends. CDR3 coding DNA: TGTGCTAGTGGTTTAACCAATGAGCAGTTCTTC. Protein product: CASGLTNEQFF.

This chain links TRBV6-5 with TRBJ2-2; possible D gene TRBD1, 6 bases. Looked up from germline, CDR1 is MNHEY and CDR2 is SVGAGI. This CDR3 spans 15 amino acids. Trimming cost V 0 bases and J 3 bases, with 8 bases left between them. As DNA, the CDR3 is TGTGCCAGCAGTTACTCACAGGGAGACACCGGGGAGCTGTTTTTT. This encodes CASSYSQGDTGELFF.

J is TRBJ2-3 and V is TRBV20-1; possible D gene TRBD2, 5 bases. The V and J ends lost 3 bases and 10 bases respectively, with 11 bases between them. There are 11 residues in the CDR3. Germline CDR1 DFQATT, CDR2 SNEGSKA (reference sequence). The CDR3 DNA follows: TGCAGTGCTAGTGGAGGCTATGCGCAGTATTTT. Amino acids: CSASGGYAQYF.

The rearrangement links TRBV5-1 to TRBJ2-3; the match to TRBD2 covers 7 bases. Germline V gene sequence: CDR1 SGHRS, CDR2 YFSETQ. Germline trimming cut 0 bases from V and 5 bases from J; bases unmatched to any gene: 9. The CDR3 contains 16 residues. CDR3 loop: CASSLGLAALGDTQYF. In DNA, the CDR3 is TGCGCCAGCAGCTTGGGTCTAGCGGCCCTAGGAGATACGCAGTATTTT. The full variable domain, rest sourced from reference TRBV5-1 and TRBJ2-3, is KAGVTQTPRYLIKTRGQQVTLSCSPISGHRSVSWYQQTPGQGLQFLFEYFSETQRNKGNFPGRFSGRQFSNSRSEMNVSTLELGDSALYLCASSLGLAALGDTQYFGPGTRLTVL.

The CDR3 spells CASSLDNSPLHF. Here the CDR3 DNA reads TGCGCCAGCAGCTTGGATAATTCACCCCTCCACTTT. This rearrangement joins TRBV5-1 to TRBJ1-6; D unclear. Germline loops: CDR1 SGHRS, CDR2 YFSETQ. The CDR3 totals 12 residues. Trimming removed 0 bases at V and 5 bases at J, with 0 bases between.

This chain joins TRBV29-1 and TRBJ2-3, with D uncertain. The CDR3 runs to 16 residues. From germline, CDR1 is SQVTM and CDR2 ANQGSEA. Trimming pared 4 bases from V and 0 bases from J, leaving 17 bases between. The CDR3 is CSVVWNPRTSTDTQYF. The CDR3 region has the DNA TGCAGCGTTGTGTGGAACCCCCGAACTAGCACAGATACGCAGTATTTT.

CDR3 bases: TGCGCCAGCAGCTTGGGGATGGGACAGGGTGGGGACGAGCAGTACTTC. Translation: CASSLGMGQGGDEQYF. This rearrangement joins TRBV5-1 to TRBJ2-7, with TRBD1 matching over 9 bases. J was trimmed by 5 bases and V by 0 bases; bases with no gene match: 9. CDR3 size: 16 residues. Germline V gene data show CDR1 as SGHRS and CDR2 as YFSETQ.

This rearrangement joins TRBV2 to TRBJ1-4, with no clear D. The CDR3 length is 13 residues. CDR1 and CDR2 from the germline V gene are SNHLY and FYNNEI. Trimming took 4 bases from V and 4 from J, leaving 7 bases between them. CDR3 DNA: TGTGCCAGCAGTGGGGATTTTAATGAAAAACTGTTTTTT. This encodes CASSGDFNEKLFF.

The V and J genes are TRBV20-1 and TRBJ1-1; D not resolved. Germline CDR1 reads DFQATT; CDR2 reads SNEGSKA (reference sequence). This CDR3 spans 11 amino acids. Here the CDR3 DNA reads TGCTCGTCCGGGGAGAACACTGAAGCTTTCTTT. It yields the protein CSSGENTEAFF.

The chain is built from TRBV7-8 and TRBJ1-2; 9 bases line up with TRBD1. V dropped 5 bases and J dropped 3; count of bases not matched to a gene: 4. Germline lookup yields CDR1 SGHVS and CDR2 FQNEAQ. CDR3 length equals 14 residues. This chain's CDR3 is CASSIQGADYGYTF. The CDR3 nucleotides read TGTGCCAGCAGCATACAGGGGGCGGACTATGGCTACACCTTC.

The chain uses TRBV7-2 and TRBJ1-2; 7 nucleotides agree with TRBD1. V lost 3 bases, J lost 4 bases, and 8 bases stayed unmatched. This CDR3 has 15 amino acids. Germline V gene sequence: CDR1 SGHTA, CDR2 FQGNSA. The DNA for the CDR3 is TGTGCCAGCAGCTTGGCGGGACAGCCTTTCTATGGCTACACCTTC. It specifies CASSLAGQPFYGYTF.

A single count supports this clone. The chain employs TRBV7-6 and TRBJ2-2, with 8 bases matching TRBD2. This CDR3 is built from 16 residues. V trimming: 1 base; J trimming: 6 bases; junction bases outside the gene matches: 7. Looked up from germline, CDR1 is SGHVS and CDR2 is FNYEAQ. For the CDR3, the DNA is TGTGCCAGCAGCTTAGAGGGCGGGAGGCTGGCCGGGGAGCTGTTTTTT. Its translation: CASSLEGGRLAGELFF.

The rearrangement uses TRBV15 and TRBJ2-3, with D possibly being TRBD1 (5 bases). V lost 3 bases and J lost 2, with 18 bases in between. The CDR3 contains 17 residues. Germline CDR1 LNHNV, CDR2 YYDKDF (reference sequence). CDR3 protein: CATSRGPTDSLTDTQYF. The CDR3 DNA is TGTGCCACCAGCAGGGGCCCGACAGATAGCCTCACAGATACGCAGTATTTT.

The chain recombines TRBV9 with TRBJ2-1; D is undetermined. Germline CDR1 reads SGDLS; CDR2 reads YYNGEE. The CDR3 runs to 13 residues. Trimming shortened V by 3 bases and J by 9 bases, and 13 bases separated the two germline ends. The DNA for the CDR3 is TGTGCCAGCAGCGAAAGTAGTGTTGGTGAGCAGTTCTTC. Protein sequence: CASSESSVGEQFF.

As to this clone: At one end the junction does not follow the germline gene, possibly because of a read error. This sequence joins TRBV4-1 and TRBJ1-1; no firm D call. Germline CDR1 and CDR2: MGHRA and YSYEKL. This CDR3 spans 15 amino acids. The CDR3 region is CASTRLGMPNAEAFF. Written as DNA, the CDR3 is TGCGCCAGCACCAGACTCGGGATGCCGAACGCTGAAGCTTTCTTT.

V usage is TRBV19 and J usage is TRBJ2-3; D is ambiguous. The V end was cut by 0 bases, the J end by 12 bases, with 13 bases between. Germline CDR1 reads LNHDA; CDR2 reads SQIVND (reference sequence). The length of the CDR3 is 13 residues. The CDR3 DNA is TGTGCCAGTAGTATAGATTATAATACGGGCCAGTATTTT. It specifies CASSIDYNTGQYF.

The V and J genes are TRBV28 and TRBJ1-2; 7 bases align to TRBD1. J gave up 0 bases and V 5 bases, and 6 bases lay outside the gene matches. CDR3 length equals 15 residues. Looked up from germline, CDR1 is MDHEN and CDR2 is SYDVKM. This CDR3 reads CASSTPRGPNYGYTF. For the CDR3, the DNA is TGTGCCAGCAGTACTCCGAGGGGGCCTAACTATGGCTACACCTTC.

V usage is TRBV27 and J usage is TRBJ2-2; D uncertain. Trimming removed 7 bases from V and 1 base from J, with 7 bases in between. In germline, CDR1 is MNHEY, CDR2 SMNVEV (reference sequence). The CDR3 loop spans 13 amino acids. The CDR3 sequence: CASKSLNTGELFF. DNA for the CDR3: TGTGCCAGCAAGTCCCTGAACACCGGGGAGCTGTTTTTT.

The CDR3 nucleotides read TGCAGCGTTGCACCGGGACTAGCGGGTAAAGCGGGGCTAAATGAGCAGTTCTTC. Residues: CSVAPGLAGKAGLNEQFF. The gene calls are TRBV29-1 and TRBJ2-1, with TRBD2 identical over 12 bases. The CDR3 consists of 18 residues. Germline V gives CDR1 SQVTM, CDR2 ANQGSEA. V shed 4 bases, J shed 7 bases, and the junction held 17 bases outside the gene matches.

This clone came up once. The J gene is TRBJ1-4, the V gene TRBV7-2; 9 bases line up with TRBD1. V gave up 5 bases and J gave up 9 bases; unmatched junction bases: 7. The CDR3 totals 14 residues. Germline CDR1 is SGHTA and CDR2 is FQGNSA. The CDR3 reads CASSTDRGDQKLFF. CDR3 coding DNA: TGTGCCAGCAGCACGGACAGGGGTGACCAAAAACTGTTTTTT.

This chain uses TRBV7-6 with TRBJ2-3; D is perhaps TRBD2 (5 bases). The germline V and J ends were trimmed by 1 base and 3 bases, with 11 bases remaining between them. CDR1 SGHVS and CDR2 FNYEAQ come from the germline V gene. The CDR3 runs to 15 residues. CDR3 nucleotides: TGTGCCAGCAGCTTAGGAGGGCTCAGGACAGATACGCAGTATTTT. Amino acid sequence: CASSLGGLRTDTQYF. Based on the CDR3 plus reference TRBV7-6 and TRBJ2-3, the full variable domain is GAGVSQSPRYKVTKRGQDVALRCDPISGHVSLYWYRQALGQGPEFLTYFNYEAQQDKSGLPNDRFSAERPEGSISTLTIQRTEQRDSAMYRCASSLGGLRTDTQYFGPGTRLTVL.